The 27 T cell receptor beta chains in this list originate from one sample, sequenced in a study of Graves' ophthalmopathy and Graves' hyperthyroidism. The sequenced template was RNA, covering the TCR beta CDR3 region. Second-round multiplex PCR followed a first-round RT-PCR using HTBI primers. TCRdb recomputed calls from the multiplex PCR reads with MiXCR, one row per CDR3 protein. The profile covers roughly 500,000 distinct CDR3 sequences, with 13% to 15% appearing a single time and approximately 9.8% taken by the ten largest. Material for sequencing was blood. These receptors all come from a woman under 40 with Graves' ophthalmopathy.

This clonotype was detected ten times or more. The chain joins TRBV12-3 or TRBV12-4 to TRBJ1-5, with D uncertain. This CDR3 has 13 residues. V gave up 7 bases and J gave up 4 bases, with 11 bases separating them. CDR3 in amino acids: CASTRGGNQPQHF. In DNA, the CDR3 is TGTGCCAGCACCCGGGGTGGGAATCAGCCCCAGCATTTT.

The chain couples TRBV3-1 to TRBJ2-4, with unresolved D. V was cut by 3 bases and J by 7 bases, with 13 bases left in between. The CDR3 is made up of 14 amino acids. CDR1 is LGHDT and CDR2 is YNNKEL in the germline V gene (reference sequence). CDR3 protein: CASSHTNKRNIQYF. The CDR3 DNA sequence: TGTGCCAGCAGCCATACTAACAAGAGGAACATTCAGTACTTC. Full variable domain (rest looked up from reference TRBV3-1 and TRBJ2-4): DTAVSQTPKYLVTQMGNDKSIKCEQNLGHDTMYWYKQDSKKFLKIMFSYNNKELIINETVPNRFSPKSPDKAHLNLHINSLELGDSAVYFCASSHTNKRNIQYFGAGTRLSVL.

This clonotype was found many times. The chain joins TRBV20-1 to TRBJ2-7, with D uncertain. Trimming removed 7 bases from V and 2 bases from J, with 12 bases in between. Per germline, CDR1 DFQATT and CDR2 SNEGSKA (reference sequence). This CDR3 spans 12 amino acids. CDR3 nucleotides: TGCAGTGTTAAAGACCAAACCTACGAGCAGTACTTC. Translated, it gives CSVKDQTYEQYF.

This clonotype was counted many times. This chain links TRBV12-3 or TRBV12-4 with TRBJ2-7, with 7 bases that match TRBD1. Losses at the gene ends were 4 bases for V and 4 bases for J; bases not matched to a gene: 7. There are 14 residues in the CDR3. CDR3 loop: CASSSDRVLYEQYF. The CDR3 region has the DNA TGTGCCAGCAGTTCAGACAGGGTTCTATACGAGCAGTACTTC.

This clonotype showed up many times. The J gene is TRBJ2-7, the V gene TRBV19, with TRBD2 matching 9 bases. Trimming at V came to 2 bases and at J to 6 bases, leaving 14 bases not matched to a gene. Germline V gene data show CDR1 as LNHDA and CDR2 as SQIVND (reference sequence). The length of the CDR3 is 17 residues. The CDR3 DNA follows: TGTGCCAGTAGTATAATAATTACGGCTAGCGGGAAGGTCGAGCAGTACTTC. Translated: CASSIIITASGKVEQYF. Based on the CDR3 plus reference TRBV19 and TRBJ2-7, the full variable domain is DGGITQSPKYLFRKEGQNVTLSCEQNLNHDAMYWYRQDPGQGLRLIYYSQIVNDFQKGDIAEGYSVSREKKESFPLTVTSAQKNPTAFYLCASSIIITASGKVEQYFGPGTRLTVT.

This clonotype was detected a few times. At one boundary the junction diverges from the germline segment, which might be a read error. The CDR3 sequence is CASSLGDGKNIKYF. For the CDR3, the DNA is TGTGCCAGCAGTTTGGGGGACGGCAAAAACATTAAGTACTTC. The genes are TRBV12-3 or TRBV12-4 and TRBJ2-4; D may match TRBD1 or TRBD2 (5 bases each). CDR3 length: 14 amino acids.

Many counts were recorded for this clonotype. The chain is built from TRBV2 and TRBJ2-5, with 8 bases that match TRBD1. Germline V CDR1 and CDR2: SNHLY, FYNNEI. The CDR3 is 17 amino acids. V shed 5 bases, J shed 4 bases, and the junction held 15 bases outside the gene matches. Here the CDR3 DNA reads TGTGCCAGCAGTCCCAACGCAAACCGACAGGGGAGAGAGACCCAGTACTTC. Amino acids: CASSPNANRQGRETQYF.

This clonotype was seen repeatedly, ten times or more. The chain links TRBV20-1 to TRBJ2-7; 7 nucleotides agree with TRBD1. Germline V gene data show CDR1 as DFQATT and CDR2 as SNEGSKA (reference sequence). The CDR3 is made up of 16 amino acids. V was pared by 0 bases and J by 0 bases, with 8 bases of the junction left unmatched. The DNA of the CDR3 is TGCAGTGCTAGAGATCCTACAGGGGCCTTCTCCTACGAGCAGTACTTC. Translating gives CSARDPTGAFSYEQYF.

This clonotype appeared many times. CDR3 bases: TGTGCCAGCAGTTTCCTGGCAGGGAGACCTGAAGCTTTCTTT. Its protein product is CASSFLAGRPEAFF. The chain has TRBV12-3 or TRBV12-4 and TRBJ1-1; a possible D gene is TRBD1 (5 bases). There are 14 residues in the CDR3. Deletions cut 3 bases from V and 6 bases from J, with 14 bases between.

This clonotype was seen a handful of times. The chain joins TRBV6-2 or TRBV6-3 to TRBJ1-1; D unresolved. The CDR3 is 13 residues long. Germline V gene lookup returns CDR1 MNHEY and CDR2 SVGEGT. Trimming removed 9 bases at V and 4 bases at J, with 15 bases between. CDR3 coding DNA: TGTGCCAGTGCCGAGGTTCGGCCCACTGAAGCTTTCTTT. Protein product: CASAEVRPTEAFF.

In its sample, this clonotype was seen many times. The genes are TRBV6-1 and TRBJ1-1, with D uncertain. CDR1 and CDR2 from the germline V gene are MNHNS and SASEGT. CDR3 length: 12 residues. With 3 bases removed from V and 4 bases from J, the gap between germline ends came to 6 bases. The CDR3 spells CASSESVTEAFF. The CDR3 region has the DNA TGTGCCAGCAGTGAGTCGGTCACTGAAGCTTTCTTT.

Concerning this clonotype: Sequence at one end of the junction differs from germline and may be a read error. The J gene is TRBJ2-4, the V gene TRBV6-1, with D possibly TRBD2 on 6 matching bases. The CDR3 extends over 14 amino acids. CDR1 is MNHNS and CDR2 is SASEGT in the germline V gene. The CDR3 DNA reads as TGTGCCAGCAACCTCCGGGCGGGGCGGAACATTAAGTACTTC. This codes for CASNLRAGRNIKYF.

This clonotype was recorded at least ten times. V usage is TRBV12-3 or TRBV12-4 and J usage is TRBJ1-6, with D unresolved. There are 16 residues in the CDR3. V gave up 0 bases and J gave up 4 bases, with 10 bases separating them. This CDR3 reads CASSLASAAYNSPLHF. CDR3 in DNA: TGTGCCAGCAGTTTAGCCTCTGCCGCTTATAATTCACCCCTCCACTTT.

Only a few counts were recorded for this clonotype. The chain is built from TRBV4-1 and TRBJ2-5; D remains unclear. CDR1 is MGHRA and CDR2 is YSYEKL in the germline V gene. Trimming took off 4 bases at V and 1 base at J, with 10 bases between the two ends. The CDR3 spans 14 residues. CDR3 sequence (DNA): TGCGCCAGCAGCCGCGATGGGATCCAAGAGACCCAGTACTTC. Translated: CASSRDGIQETQYF.

This clonotype was detected many times. The gene calls are TRBV28 and TRBJ1-5; D is unclear. Germline V lookup: CDR1 MDHEN, CDR2 SYDVKM. With 6 bases removed from V and 5 bases from J, the gap between germline ends came to 8 bases. The CDR3 contains 12 residues. CDR3 nucleotides: TGTGCCAGCAGCCGGTCGTATCAGCCCCAGCATTTT. This codes for CASSRSYQPQHF.

This clonotype was seen a handful of times. The chain carries TRBV6-5 and TRBJ1-1; D remains ambiguous. CDR1 and CDR2 from the germline V gene are MNHEY and SVGAGI. The ends were cut back, 1 base at V and 0 bases at J, with 12 bases in the middle. The CDR3 contains 16 residues. The CDR3 DNA reads TGTGCCAGCAGTTACTTACGCAGGAGGCTGAACACTGAAGCTTTCTTT. Translated: CASSYLRRRLNTEAFF.

As to this clonotype: An end of the junction does not agree with germline; a read error may underlie this. The chain joins TRBV28 to TRBJ1-5; D is possibly TRBD1 (6 bases). Germline V gene sequence: CDR1 MDHEN, CDR2 SYDVKM. The CDR3 extends over 18 amino acids. The CDR3 nucleotides are TGTGCCAGCAGTTTATCCACAGGGATCGGGTCTTTGGATCAGCCCCAGCGTTTT. Protein sequence: CASSLSTGIGSLDQPQRF. Full variable domain (rest looked up from reference TRBV28 and TRBJ1-5): DVKVTQSSRYLVKRTGEKVFLECVQDMDHENMFWYRQDPGLGLRLIYFSYDVKMKEKGDIPEGYSVSREKKERFSLILESASTNQTSMYLCASSLSTGIGSLDQPQRFGDGTRLSIL.

In this sample, this clonotype turned up many times. The chain joins TRBV7-8 to TRBJ1-2; the D gene is possibly TRBD1 (6 bases). The CDR3 is made up of 14 amino acids. Deletions cut 0 bases from V and 7 bases from J, with 12 bases between. Germline lookup yields CDR1 SGHVS and CDR2 FQNEAQ. CDR3 sequence reads: CASSLAPRGGGYTF. DNA for the CDR3: TGTGCCAGCAGCTTAGCGCCAAGGGGGGGTGGCTACACCTTC. The whole variable domain, remainder taken from reference TRBV7-8 and TRBJ1-2, is GAGVSQSPRYKVAKRGQDVALRCDPISGHVSLFWYQQALGQGPEFLTYFQNEAQLDKSGLPSDRFFAERPEGSVSTLKIQRTQQEDSAVYLCASSLAPRGGGYTFGSGTRLTVV.

This clonotype has ten or more counts. The J gene is TRBJ2-7, the V gene TRBV28; D is undetermined. CDR1 and CDR2 from the germline V gene are MDHEN and SYDVKM. Trimming stripped 5 bases from V and 1 base from J, with 18 bases between. This CDR3 is built from 16 residues. The CDR3 spells CASSTPRRIPSYEQYF. The CDR3 nucleotides read TGTGCCAGCAGTACCCCTCGCAGGATACCATCCTACGAGCAGTACTTC.

This clonotype was observed a few times. The genes are TRBV2 and TRBJ1-4; 8 bases map to TRBD1. The ends lost 6 bases at V and 8 bases at J; junction bases unmatched: 14. CDR3 length: 16 residues. The germline V gene encodes CDR1 SNHLY and CDR2 FYNNEI. CDR3 DNA sequence: TGTGCCAGCAGGGGGGTTCGGGGACAGGAGGGGGAAAAACTGTTTTTT. This translates into CASRGVRGQEGEKLFF.

Only a few counts were recorded for this clonotype. The chain recombines TRBV4-2 with TRBJ2-2, with D hard to call. There are 14 residues in the CDR3. Germline-derived CDR1 and CDR2 are LGHNA and YNFKEQ. V lost 1 base, J lost 4 bases, and 7 bases lay in between. For the CDR3, the DNA is TGTGCCAGCAGCCAAGGGATTGTCACCGGGGAGCTGTTTTTT. Its translation: CASSQGIVTGELFF.

This clonotype was counted at least ten times. The chain carries TRBV2 and TRBJ1-5, with 9 bases lining up with TRBD1. The CDR3 runs to 14 residues. After removal of 4 bases from V and 5 bases from J, the junction contained 3 bases not matched to a gene. CDR1 and CDR2 from the germline V gene are SNHLY and FYNNEI. The CDR3 sequence is CASSVTGGDQPQHF. CDR3 coding DNA: TGTGCCAGCAGTGTGACAGGGGGAGATCAGCCCCAGCATTTT.

This clonotype was found a few times. The rearrangement uses TRBV30 and TRBJ2-5; 9 nucleotides agree with TRBD2. The CDR3 runs to 15 residues. Germline-derived CDR1 and CDR2 are GTSNPN and SVGIG (reference sequence). The ends lost 0 bases at V and 2 bases at J; junction bases unmatched: 4. The CDR3, as DNA: TGTGCCTGGAGTGTCGGGCTAGCGGGACAAGAGACCCAGTACTTC. This sequence encodes CAWSVGLAGQETQYF.

This clonotype was detected many times. The chain uses TRBV7-3 and TRBJ2-5; TRBD2 matches at 8 bases. From germline, CDR1 is SGHTA and CDR2 FQGTGA. With 6 bases clipped from V and 4 bases from J, the junction kept 13 bases outside the gene matches. The CDR3 totals 16 residues. Written as DNA, the CDR3 is TGTGCCAGCAGTTTGGACGGGACTAGGACTGGAGAGACCCAGTACTTC. Encoded protein: CASSLDGTRTGETQYF.

This clonotype was observed at least ten times. This chain connects TRBV19 to TRBJ1-1, with TRBD1 as a possible D gene (5 bases). Germline values: CDR1 LNHDA, CDR2 SQIVND (reference sequence). This CDR3 spans 14 amino acids. Trimming removed 5 bases at V and 4 bases at J, with 14 bases between. CDR3 sequence: CASSAPGGGTEAFF. In DNA, the CDR3 is TGTGCCAGTAGTGCCCCCGGGGGGGGCACTGAAGCTTTCTTT.

This clonotype was counted at least ten times. V is TRBV20-1 and J is TRBJ2-3, with 11 bases fitting TRBD2. CDR3 length equals 16 residues. Trimming took 1 base from V and 5 from J; bases not matched to a gene: 8. In germline, CDR1 is DFQATT, CDR2 SNEGSKA (reference sequence). CDR3 in amino acids: CSARVRLAGMVDTQYF. In nucleotides, the CDR3 is TGCAGTGCTAGAGTCCGACTAGCGGGAATGGTAGATACGCAGTATTTT.

This clonotype appeared many times. The chain couples TRBV27 to TRBJ2-2; D remains unclear. This CDR3 contains 12 residues. CDR1 and CDR2 (germline): MNHEY, SMNVEV (reference sequence). Between the trimmed V and J ends, which lost 4 bases and 8 bases, there was a span of 8 bases. The CDR3 here is CASSYGPGELFF. The CDR3 nucleotides are TGTGCCAGCAGTTACGGACCGGGGGAGCTGTTTTTT.